These 7 T cell receptor beta chains were all obtained from the same sample, sequenced in a study of OX40 agonist ivuxolimab in advanced cancers. Data came from immunoSEQ multiplex PCR; TCRdb stores just in-frame clones and leaves some out. The data contain about 58,000 clones, approximately 90% of them singletons. The source material was CD4+ or CD8+ T cells sorted from blood, sampled in a trial of the OX40 agonist ivuxolimab. These receptors were taken from an adult with an advanced solid tumor such as melanoma, head and neck, liver or kidney cancer.

The V call is TRBV19, the J call TRBJ1-2, with D unclear. Germline V lookup: CDR1 LNHDA, CDR2 SQIVND (reference sequence). V dropped 3 bases and J dropped 8 bases, with 13 bases sitting between them. The CDR3 sequence is 13 residues long. The CDR3 protein is CASSISTLRGYTF. CDR3 in DNA: TGTGCCAGTAGTATCAGTACACTGAGAGGCTACACCTTC.

Comment on this clone: A read error may produce the germline difference seen at one junction end. The chain has TRBV7-7 and TRBJ2-5; 8 positions match TRBD2. The germline V gene encodes CDR1 SSHAT and CDR2 FNYEAQ (reference sequence). This CDR3 is 16 amino acids long. The CDR3 DNA is TGTGCTAGCAGCTGGGGAGCGGGAGTACAGGAGGAGACCCAGTACTTC. This gives the protein CASSWGAGVQEETQYF. The variable domain in full, completed from reference TRBV7-7 and TRBJ2-5, reads GAGVSQSPRYKVTKRGQDVTLRCDPISSHATLYWYQQALGQGPEFLTYFNYEAQPDKSGLPSDRFSAERPEGSISTLTIQRTEQRDSAMYRCASSWGAGVQEETQYFGPGTRLLVL.

The table lists this clone with a count of one. The chain combines TRBV7-2 with TRBJ2-6; TRBD1 aligns across 10 bases. The CDR3 extends over 18 amino acids. J was trimmed by 2 bases and V by 5 bases; bases with no gene match: 9. The germline gives CDR1 SGHTA, CDR2 FQGNSA. The CDR3 nucleotides are TGTGCCAGCAGCCTCCTCCGCGGACAGGGGGCTGGGGCCAACGTCCTGACTTTC. Residues: CASSLLRGQGAGANVLTF.

The genes are TRBV15 and TRBJ1-4, with 7 bases identical to TRBD1. CDR1 and CDR2 from the germline V gene are LNHNV and YYDKDF (reference sequence). The CDR3 contains 15 residues. CDR3 DNA sequence: TGTGCGACGGCGGGCAGGGGGGCAACTAATGAAAAACTGTTTTTT. Residues: CATAGRGATNEKLFF.

This CDR3 reads CASSFVSQETQYF. The CDR3 DNA follows: TGTGCCAGCAGCTTTGTTAGCCAAGAGACCCAGTACTTC. This chain links TRBV7-2 with TRBJ2-5; no reliable D call. V lost 3 bases to trimming and J lost 1 base, with 6 bases between them. CDR1 and CDR2 from the germline V gene are SGHTA and FQGNSA. This CDR3 is 13 amino acids long.

The chain couples TRBV7-8 to TRBJ1-2, with D unclear. The germline V gene has CDR1 SGHVS and CDR2 FQNEAQ. This CDR3 region has 18 residues. V gave up 1 base and J gave up 4 bases, with 22 bases separating them. The CDR3 bases are TGTGCCAGCAGCTTAGTAGCGGCGGACTCCTACTCCCTCTATGGCTACACCTTC. It encodes CASSLVAADSYSLYGYTF.

This clone appeared once. CDR3 nucleotides: TGTGCCAGCAGTTTATCAGGAGCCTGGAACATTCAGTACTTC. Protein product: CASSLSGAWNIQYF. V and J are TRBV27 and TRBJ2-4; D is unclear. Germline CDR1 is MNHEY and CDR2 is SMNVEV (reference sequence). The CDR3 loop spans 14 amino acids. The V and J ends lost 0 bases and 7 bases respectively, with 10 bases between them.